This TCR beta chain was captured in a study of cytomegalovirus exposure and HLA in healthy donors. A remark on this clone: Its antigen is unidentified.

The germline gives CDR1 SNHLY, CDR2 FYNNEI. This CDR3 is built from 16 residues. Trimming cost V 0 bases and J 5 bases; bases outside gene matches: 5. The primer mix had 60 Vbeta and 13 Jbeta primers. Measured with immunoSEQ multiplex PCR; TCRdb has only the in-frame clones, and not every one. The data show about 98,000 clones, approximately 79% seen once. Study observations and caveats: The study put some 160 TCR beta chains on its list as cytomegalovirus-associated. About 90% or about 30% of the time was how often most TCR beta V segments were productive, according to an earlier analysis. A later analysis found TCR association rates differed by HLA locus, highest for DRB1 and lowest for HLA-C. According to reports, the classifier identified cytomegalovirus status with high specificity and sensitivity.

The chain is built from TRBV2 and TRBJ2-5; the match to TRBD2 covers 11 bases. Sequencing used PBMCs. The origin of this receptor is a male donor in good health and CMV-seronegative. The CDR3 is CASSEALAGEAETQYF. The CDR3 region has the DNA TGTGCCAGCAGTGAAGCACTAGCGGGAGAGGCGGAGACCCAGTACTTC. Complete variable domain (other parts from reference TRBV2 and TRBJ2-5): EPEVTQTPSHQVTQMGQEVILRCVPISNHLYFYWYRQILGQKVEFLVSFYNNEISEKSEIFDDQFSVERPDGSNFTLKIRSTKLEDSAMYFCASSEALAGEAETQYFGPGTRLLVL.